A single sample is the source of the 14 T cell receptor beta chains below, sequenced in a study of human CD8 memory T cell subsets. UMI-labeled 5' RACE produced the TCR beta libraries. TCRdb re-called the 5' RACE reads; every CDR3 protein appears as one record, without DNA. The sample holds roughly 4,000 distinct CDR3 sequences. The sample comprised CD8+ T cells from PBMCs. These receptors originate from a human donor in good health.

The chain couples TRBV4-1 to TRBJ2-7; TCRdb picks TRBD2, but there is no DNA to check that call. Germline V gives CDR1 MGHRA, CDR2 YSYEKL. This CDR3 is 14 amino acids long. This CDR3 is CASSITSLAVEQYF.

The chain combines TRBV20-1 with TRBJ1-2; TCRdb's D gene call, TRBD1, goes unchecked for lack of DNA. The V gene's germline CDR1 is DFQATT and CDR2 SNEGSKA (reference sequence). The CDR3 is made up of 12 amino acids. CDR3 protein: CSARTGADGYTF.

This chain uses TRBV2 with TRBJ2-7; the D call from TCRdb, TRBD2, cannot be confirmed without DNA. This CDR3 spans 12 amino acids. Germline CDR1 is SNHLY and CDR2 is FYNNEI. CDR3 in amino acids: CASSVRLDEQYF.

This clonotype is labeled medium-sized based on frequency. The rearrangement uses TRBV20-1 and TRBJ2-7; TCRdb calls TRBD2, which cannot be checked without DNA. The germline CDR1 and CDR2 sequences are DFQATT and SNEGSKA (reference sequence). The length of the CDR3 is 15 residues. This CDR3 is CSARDNREGLSEQYF.

The rearrangement uses TRBV19 and TRBJ2-1. In germline, CDR1 is LNHDA, CDR2 SQIVND (reference sequence). CDR3 length equals 15 residues. This CDR3 is CASKIGSLSYNEQFF. Full variable domain (missing parts from reference TRBV19 and TRBJ2-1): DGGITQSPKYLFRKEGQNVTLSCEQNLNHDAMYWYRQDPGQGLRLIYYSQIVNDFQKGDIAEGYSVSREKKESFPLTVTSAQKNPTAFYLCASKIGSLSYNEQFFGPGTRLTVL.

The genes are TRBV20-1 and TRBJ2-3. In germline, CDR1 is DFQATT, CDR2 SNEGSKA (reference sequence). There are 11 residues in the CDR3. The CDR3 sequence: CSARSDPTQYF.

V and J are TRBV6-2 or TRBV6-3 and TRBJ2-7; the TRBD2 assignment by TCRdb is unverifiable without DNA. The CDR3 covers 15 residues. Germline CDR1 MNHEY, CDR2 SVGEGT. CDR3 sequence reads: CASSYSALGVYEQYF.

The J gene is TRBJ2-1, the V gene TRBV7-9; there is no DNA to check the TCRdb D call of TRBD2. This CDR3 spans 16 amino acids. Per the germline V gene, CDR1 is SEHNR and CDR2 is FQNEAQ (reference sequence). The CDR3 reads CASSPGEAGGDREQFF.

Frequency places this clonotype as medium-sized. This chain links TRBV11-2 with TRBJ1-1; the TRBD1 assignment by TCRdb is unverifiable without DNA. CDR3 length: 15 amino acids. Germline loops: CDR1 SGHAT, CDR2 FQNNGV. CDR3 region: CASSLARAMNTEAFF.

The gene calls are TRBV4-2 and TRBJ2-1. Germline V gene sequence: CDR1 LGHNA, CDR2 YNFKEQ. The CDR3 is made up of 16 amino acids. CDR3 residues: CASSQDNSWSYNEQFF.

The chain recombines TRBV3-1 with TRBJ2-5; TCRdb returns TRBD1, unconfirmable since there is no DNA. CDR1 is LGHDT and CDR2 is YNNKEL in the germline V gene (reference sequence). The CDR3 is made up of 16 amino acids. This CDR3 is CASSQLKGWGQETQYF.

The rearrangement uses TRBV9 and TRBJ2-1; the TCRdb D gene call, TRBD1, has no DNA to confirm it. This CDR3 has 12 residues. CDR1 is SGDLS and CDR2 is YYNGEE in the germline V gene. CDR3 sequence: CASSPLGNEQFF. Complete variable domain (other parts from reference TRBV9 and TRBJ2-1): DSGVTQTPKHLITATGQRVTLRCSPRSGDLSVYWYQQSLDQGLQFLIQYYNGEERAKGNILERFSAQQFPDLHSELNLSSLELGDSALYFCASSPLGNEQFFGPGTRLTVL.

The chain couples TRBV29-1 to TRBJ2-1; no DNA is available, so the TRBD2 call from TCRdb remains unchecked. CDR1 is SQVTM, CDR2 ANQGSEA, per germline. This CDR3 region has 13 residues. This chain's CDR3 is CSANSGSLTEQFF.

This chain uses TRBV28 with TRBJ2-2; TCRdb proposes TRBD2, but this gene call is untestable without DNA. The CDR3 has 15 amino acids. The germline gives CDR1 MDHEN, CDR2 SYDVKM. CDR3 protein: CASSLLREISGELFF.